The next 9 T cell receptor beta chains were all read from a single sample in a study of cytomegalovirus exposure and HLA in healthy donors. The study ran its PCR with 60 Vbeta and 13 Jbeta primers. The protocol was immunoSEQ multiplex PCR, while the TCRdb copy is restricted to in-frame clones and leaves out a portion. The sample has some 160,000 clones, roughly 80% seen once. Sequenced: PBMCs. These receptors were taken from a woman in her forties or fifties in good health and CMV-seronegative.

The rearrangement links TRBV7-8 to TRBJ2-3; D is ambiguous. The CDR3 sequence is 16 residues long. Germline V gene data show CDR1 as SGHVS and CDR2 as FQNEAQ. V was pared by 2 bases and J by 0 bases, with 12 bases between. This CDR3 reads CASSLSGEVSTDTQYF. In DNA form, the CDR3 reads TGTGCCAGCAGCTTATCCGGTGAGGTTAGCACAGATACGCAGTATTTT.

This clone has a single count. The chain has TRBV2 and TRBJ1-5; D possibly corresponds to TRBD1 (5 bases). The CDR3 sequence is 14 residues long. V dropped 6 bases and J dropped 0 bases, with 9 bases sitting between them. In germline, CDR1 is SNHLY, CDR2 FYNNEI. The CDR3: CASRPGGSNQPQHF. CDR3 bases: TGTGCCAGCAGACCCGGGGGTAGCAATCAGCCCCAGCATTTT.

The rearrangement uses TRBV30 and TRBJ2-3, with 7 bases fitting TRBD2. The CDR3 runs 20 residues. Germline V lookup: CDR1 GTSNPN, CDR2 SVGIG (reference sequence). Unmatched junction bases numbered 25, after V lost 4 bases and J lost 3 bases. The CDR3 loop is CAWKPMFGTGKVGGTDTQYF. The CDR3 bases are TGTGCCTGGAAACCCATGTTCGGGACGGGTAAAGTGGGAGGGACAGATACGCAGTATTTT.

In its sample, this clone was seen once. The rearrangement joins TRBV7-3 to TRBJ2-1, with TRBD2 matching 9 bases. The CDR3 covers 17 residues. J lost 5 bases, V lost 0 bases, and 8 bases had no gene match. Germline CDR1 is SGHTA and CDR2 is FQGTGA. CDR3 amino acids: CASSLTGGGGANNEQFF. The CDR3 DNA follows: TGTGCCAGCAGCTTAACTGGCGGCGGGGGGGCCAACAATGAGCAGTTCTTC.

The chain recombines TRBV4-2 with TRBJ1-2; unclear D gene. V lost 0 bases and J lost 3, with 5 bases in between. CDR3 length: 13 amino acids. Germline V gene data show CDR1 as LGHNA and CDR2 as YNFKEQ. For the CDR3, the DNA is TGTGCCAGCAGCCAAGACAGTTACTATGGCTACACCTTC. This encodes CASSQDSYYGYTF.

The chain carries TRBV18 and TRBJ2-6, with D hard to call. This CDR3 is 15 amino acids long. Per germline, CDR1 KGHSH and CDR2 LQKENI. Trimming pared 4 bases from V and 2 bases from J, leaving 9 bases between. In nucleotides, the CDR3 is TGTGCCAGCTCACTGGCCCAAGCTGGGGCCAACGTCCTGACTTTC. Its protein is CASSLAQAGANVLTF.

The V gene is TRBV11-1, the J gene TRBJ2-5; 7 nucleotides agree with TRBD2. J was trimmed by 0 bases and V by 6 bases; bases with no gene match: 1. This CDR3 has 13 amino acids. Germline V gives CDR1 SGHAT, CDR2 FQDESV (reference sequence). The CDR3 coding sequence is TGTGCCAGCAGTGGACTAGACCAAGAGACCCAGTACTTC. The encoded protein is CASSGLDQETQYF.

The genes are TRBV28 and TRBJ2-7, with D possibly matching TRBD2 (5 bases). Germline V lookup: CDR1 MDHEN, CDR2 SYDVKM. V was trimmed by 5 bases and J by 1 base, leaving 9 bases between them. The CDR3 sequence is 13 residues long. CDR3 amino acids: CASSPGVSYEQYF. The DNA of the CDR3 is TGTGCCAGCAGTCCCGGGGTATCCTACGAGCAGTACTTC.

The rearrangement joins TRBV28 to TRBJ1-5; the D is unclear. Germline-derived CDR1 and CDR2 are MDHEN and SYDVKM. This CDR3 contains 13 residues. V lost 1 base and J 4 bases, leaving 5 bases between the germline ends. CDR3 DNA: TGTGCCAGCAGTTTATTACAGAATCAGCCCCAGCATTTT. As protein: CASSLLQNQPQHF.